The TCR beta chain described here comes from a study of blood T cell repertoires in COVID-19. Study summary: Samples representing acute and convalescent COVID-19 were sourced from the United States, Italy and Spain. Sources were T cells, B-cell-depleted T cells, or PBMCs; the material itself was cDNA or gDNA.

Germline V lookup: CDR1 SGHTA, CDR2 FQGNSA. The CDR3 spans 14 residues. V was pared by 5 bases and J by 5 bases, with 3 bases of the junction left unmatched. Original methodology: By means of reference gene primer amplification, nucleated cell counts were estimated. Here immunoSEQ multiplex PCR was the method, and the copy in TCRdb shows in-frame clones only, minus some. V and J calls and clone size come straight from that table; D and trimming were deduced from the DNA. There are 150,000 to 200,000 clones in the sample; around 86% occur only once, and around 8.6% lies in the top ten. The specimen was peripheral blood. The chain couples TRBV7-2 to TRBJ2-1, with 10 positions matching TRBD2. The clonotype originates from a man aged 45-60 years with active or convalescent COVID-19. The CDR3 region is CASSHGLADNEQFF. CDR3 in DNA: TGTGCCAGCAGCCACGGACTAGCGGACAATGAGCAGTTCTTC.